This T cell receptor beta chain originates from a study of cytomegalovirus exposure and HLA in healthy donors. The sample holds a few counts of this clone. The antigen is not known. In the PCR, 60 Vbeta and 13 Jbeta primers were used. The assay was immunoSEQ multiplex PCR, and TCRdb's table has in-frame clones only and misses some. Counted here are approximately 210,000 clones, 60% to 80% occurring once; the ten biggest clones make up approximately 1.8%. CDR1 is ENHRY and CDR2 is SYGVKD in the germline V gene. This CDR3 contains 14 residues. The V end was cut by 3 bases, the J end by 2 bases, with 11 bases between. Study results and limitations: In a later analysis, DRB1 alleles had the most associated TCRs; HLA-C alleles the fewest.

The specimen sequenced was PBMCs. The chain employs TRBV10-3 and TRBJ2-7; TRBD1 is a possible D gene (5 bases). This receptor was taken from a male donor in good health and CMV-seronegative. CDR3 region: CAISEHRTTYEQYF. The CDR3 coding sequence is TGTGCCATCAGTGAACACAGGACAACCTACGAGCAGTACTTC.